Here is one TCR beta chain with its context. This clonotype came up a few times. No cognate antigen has been identified for it. Base qualities were left out, and no much larger clone turns up one base away. The entry originates in a study of T cell repertoires in cytomegalovirus infection (dated by TCRdb to the late 2010s). Looking at the study overall: The peptide stimulations were aimed at well-studied HLA-B-restricted epitopes as well as recently identified HLA-C-restricted CMV epitopes, whose presentation resists viral immunomodulation. The HLA type of each donor mattered for the analysis, because public TCR beta signatures pointed to carriage of CMV infection along with the matching HLA type. What the work shows at the level of the full study, not this receptor alone: The ex vivo response was dominated by HLA-C-restricted CMV-specific TCR beta clonotypes, and the single most frequent clonotype in two of eight donors was supplied by these HLA-C-restricted clonotypes. Carriers of CMV infection plus the relevant HLA type were discriminated by the cumulative frequency of public TCR beta family members in the study cohort and in an independent roughly 400-donor cohort.

Taken with the paper, the label for treatment or condition translates to: in vitro stimulation with specific CMV peptide epitopes to enrich CMV-specific T cells. CDR1 and CDR2, looked up from the germline V gene (reference sequence), are MNHEY and SMNVEV. Including the terminal cysteine and phenylalanine, the CDR3 comprises 17 residues. Only the CDR3 region is kept as DNA, spanning 51 bases read in frame from base 1. After removal of 3 bases from V and 0 bases from J, the junction retains 10 bases not matched to a gene. Sequencing took place on an Illumina HiSeq 1500. Starting from the raw public reads, TCRdb applied fastp trimming at Q25, assembled clones with MiXCR and retained in-frame beta chains. Rows are combined by CDR3 protein, so each entry shows the most common genes and DNA. The sample includes about 770,000 distinct CDR3 sequences, with 29% observed a single time. The ten biggest clones cover approximately 14% of the sample.

The V and J genes are TRBV27 and TRBJ2-7, with TRBD1 identical over 8 junction bases. This TCR was sampled from a human donor in good health (CMV status not recorded). Some clones in this sample may be carry-over from other donors' samples. This specimen consisted of cultured CD8+ T cells from PBMCs, obtained from culture after CMV antigen stimulation. CDR3 loop: CASSLAGGAGSSYEQYF. The nucleotide sequence reads TGTGCCAGCAGTTTGGCAGGGGGCGCGGGGAGCTCCTACGAGCAGTACTTC.